This TCR beta chain derives from a study of identical twins. The study, taken as a whole, reports: Possibly, invariant MAIT and iNKT cells partly confounded zero-insertion analyses. Alpha sequences that were out-of-frame and twin-shared showed an excess of low generation probability.

This clonotype was counted between two and nine times. Antigen unknown. V dropped 6 bases and J dropped 4 bases, with 17 bases sitting between them. Germline lookup yields CDR1 MNHEY and CDR2 SMNVEV (reference sequence). The CDR3 loop spans 15 amino acids. Template switching added a universal primer site, and cDNA bore unique molecular identifiers. MiXCR was run by TCRdb on the 5' RACE reads, yielding one entry per CDR3 protein. The data show about 480,000 distinct CDR3 sequences, 14% seen once. The data also belong to a second study, concerning yellow fever vaccine responses in identical twins.

This sequence joins TRBV27 and TRBJ2-3; tentatively, D is TRBD1 (6 bases). This receptor was taken from a woman between 18 and 30 years old in good health. The specimen sequenced was CD4+ T cells sorted from blood. The CDR3 loop is CASSRPTGLADTQYF. CDR3 bases: TGTGCCAGCAGCCGCCCCACAGGGTTGGCAGATACGCAGTATTTT.